This T cell receptor (beta chain) was obtained from a study of cytotoxic CD8 clonotypes in ibrutinib-treated CLL (dated by TCRdb to the early 2020s). General notes on the study: The cohort had 11 relapsed/refractory and roughly 15 treatment-naive patients; under 18 were IGHV unmutated. Partial responses were observed in about 24 patients and complete responses in 2; after a median follow-up of 68 months, remission was maintained in 14 patients and progression was observed in some 12. The response samples were drawn at a median of around eleven months into treatment, with a range of roughly 6 to 36 months. Samples averaged about 260,000 productive templates and approximately 100,000 productive rearrangements. Of the approximately 90 participants in the trial, about 25 had longitudinal samples available. Cryopreserved peripheral blood mononuclear cells were obtained before treatment, at response, and at either sustained remission or disease progression. Every sample from remission and from progressive disease was obtained while the patients were still on ibrutinib. Findings and caveats that apply to the study as a whole: Sustained-remission and progressing patients did not have matched sampling times, and lymph node repertoires were not examined. Baseline clonality exceeded that of age-matched healthy donors and correlated strongly with circulating CD8+ T-cell counts. Public clonotypes were rare and either shrank or stayed stable during treatment, and the rise in clonality at ibrutinib response reflected expansion of private clonotypes. At ibrutinib response clonality went up, during sustained remission it held steady, and at progression it dropped back toward baseline.

Measured from the cysteine to the phenylalanine, the CDR3 is 13 residues long. Only the CDR3 DNA stays, 39 bases, in frame from base 1. Taken from the germline V gene, the CDR1 and CDR2 loops are SGHTA and FQGTGA. Relative to germline, V is 6 bases shorter and J is 5 bases shorter, with 14 bases between their ends. Comment on this clone: Its antigen remains unidentified. Base-call qualities are not available, and no considerably larger clone is one nucleotide away.

A MiSeq instrument was used for deep resolution sequencing, which targeted depths ranging from 1 in 1 million up to 1 in 200,000 T cells, with coverage averaging 10x for each clonotype. TCR beta libraries were generated with the immunoSEQ hsTCRB Kit. The original pipeline was this. Data were analyzed with ImmunoSEQ Data Assistant and ImmunoSEQ Analyzer, with V, D and J genes assigned per IMGT definitions. Clonality, with values ranging from 0 to 1, was calculated as one minus the normalized Shannon entropy of productive rearrangement frequencies. Only overrepresented clonotypes making up at least 0.05% of each patient's repertoire were included in the public clonotype analysis. Some 14 age-matched healthy donor repertoires from immuneACCESS served as clonality controls. As stored in TCRdb, this immuneACCESS dataset retains in-frame rearrangements with V and J assigned. A fraction of the clones does not appear; measured against another copy, unresolved V genes explain less than half of the discrepancy, and the remainder lacks a known reason. V and J calls and clone size are copied from that table; D and trimming were computed from the DNA. The sample table holds approximately 320,000 clones, of which roughly 70% were seen once. The ten biggest clones cover 6.3% of the sample.

Approximately 2 micrograms of genomic DNA were extracted from cryopreserved PBMCs for TCR beta library preparation. Longitudinal blood samples from CLL patients on ibrutinib monotherapy underwent high-throughput TCR beta sequencing. The patients took part in an open-label, single-center phase 2 trial of ibrutinib monotherapy. The TCR comes from a human donor with chronic lymphocytic leukemia. Sample: PBMCs, taken after 36 months of ibrutinib treatment. This receptor chain uses TRBV7-3 and TRBJ2-7; TRBD2 is possibly the D segment (5 matching bases). The encoded CDR3 is CASRRPEGNEQYF. The DNA sequence is as follows: TGTGCCAGCAGGCGTCCCGAGGGTAACGAGCAGTACTTC.